The 7 T cell receptor beta chains below were found in one sample sequenced in a study of molecular identifiers for immune sequencing clone quantification. Each CDR3 protein is one row after TCRdb ran MiXCR on the PCR reads. The sample lists over 550,000 distinct CDR3 sequences; roughly 27% were seen once. Source material: naive CD8+ T cells from blood, with Jurkat cell RNA spiked in. As for subset: FACS-sorted CD8+CD4-CCR7+CD45RA+ naive T cells. These receptors all stem from a human donor in good health. Some libraries in this study had Jurkat cell RNA spiked in.

This clonotype showed up many times. The chain couples TRBV2 to TRBJ2-5, with 13 bases that match TRBD2. In germline, CDR1 is SNHLY, CDR2 FYNNEI. The CDR3 runs to 17 residues. Trimming took 2 bases from V and 3 from J; bases not matched to a gene: 6. CDR3 in amino acids: CASSEFTGLAGKETQYF. The CDR3 bases are TGTGCCAGCAGTGAATTCACGGGACTAGCGGGGAAAGAGACCCAGTACTTC.

This clonotype was recorded many times. Germline and junction disagree at one end, which may indicate a read error. The rearrangement uses TRBV27 and TRBJ2-7, with TRBD1 as a possible D gene (5 bases). The CDR3 runs to 14 residues. The germline V gene encodes CDR1 MNHEY and CDR2 SMNVEV (reference sequence). For the CDR3, the DNA is TGCGCCAGCAGCTTTACAGGCGGTTCCTACGAGCAGTACTTC. Translation gives CASSFTGGSYEQYF.

The rearrangement links TRBV19 to TRBJ2-5; 8 bases agree with TRBD1. J lost 5 bases, V lost 4 bases, and 9 bases had no gene match. CDR1 and CDR2 (germline): LNHDA, SQIVND (reference sequence). The length of the CDR3 is 15 residues. The CDR3 protein is CASSNRNRGVETQYF. The CDR3 DNA sequence: TGTGCCAGTAGTAATAGGAACAGGGGGGTCGAGACCCAGTACTTC.

The gene calls are TRBV4-2 and TRBJ2-7, with D unresolved. This CDR3 spans 11 amino acids. The germline V gene encodes CDR1 LGHNA and CDR2 YNFKEQ. V shed 3 bases and J shed 5 bases, with 5 bases lying between them. Here the CDR3 DNA reads TGTGCCAGCAGCCAGTCTAACGAGCAGTACTTC. It codes for CASSQSNEQYF.

CDR3 loop: CASSFPGPLRETQYF. The CDR3 DNA sequence: TGTGCCAGCAGTTTTCCGGGACCCTTGAGGGAGACCCAGTACTTC. The chain combines TRBV5-6 with TRBJ2-5; D tentatively reads TRBD1 or TRBD2 (5 bases each). V was pared by 5 bases and J by 5 bases, with 19 bases between. Germline-derived CDR1 and CDR2 are SGHDT and YYEEEE. This CDR3 is built from 15 residues.

This clonotype turned up a few times. The rearrangement joins TRBV21-1 to TRBJ1-3. TRBV21-1 is recorded as a pseudogene. The CDR3 runs 12 residues. CDR3 loop: CASSTAGNTIYF. The CDR3 nucleotides read TGTGCCAGCAGCACCGCGGGAAACACCATATATTTT.

The table lists this clonotype with many counts. The chain links TRBV4-3 to TRBJ1-1; 10 bases fit TRBD1. V shed 1 base and J 5 bases; nucleotides not matched to a gene: 4. Germline V gene sequence: CDR1 LGHNA, CDR2 YSLEER. The CDR3 length is 15 residues. The CDR3 sequence is CASSQGQGARTEAFF. The CDR3 DNA follows: TGCGCCAGCAGCCAAGGACAGGGGGCACGGACTGAAGCTTTCTTT.